This T cell receptor beta chain was documented in a study of shared clonotypes between healthy human individuals. Remarks on this clone: Its antigen is unknown.

The length of the CDR3 is 13 residues. The V and J ends lost 8 bases and 3 bases respectively, with 11 bases between them. CDR1 and CDR2 from the germline V gene are MNHEY and SVGAGI. Study outcomes and limitations: Clonotypes not shared had lower generation probabilities than those common to all four donors. Collection of samples was limited to blood; tissue repertoires likely differ.

Measured with immunoSEQ multiplex PCR; TCRdb has only the in-frame clones, and not every one. Here the sample spans roughly 1 million clones, 75% to 80% being singletons. There were no recent acute infections or vaccinations among the donors, who were healthy HIV-negative adults. J is TRBJ1-5 and V is TRBV6-5, with D hard to call. The clonotype was recovered from a young man in good health. Some clones in this sample may be carry-over from other donors' samples. Sequenced material: memory CD4+ T cells from PBMCs. The subset is: CD45RA-negative fraction. CDR3 sequence reads: CASAEQPNQPQHF. Here the CDR3 DNA reads TGTGCCAGCGCTGAGCAGCCCAATCAGCCCCAGCATTTT.